This TCR beta chain was obtained from a study of blood T cell repertoires in COVID-19. Only in-frame clones appear in the TCRdb table, and some are missing; sequencing was by immunoSEQ multiplex PCR. Here the sample spans hundreds of thousands of clones, about four fifths being singletons. The receptor was derived from a woman between 65 and 79 years old with acute or convalescent COVID-19. Sequencing input: peripheral blood.

The CDR3 region is CASSTHGTGGYNSSYNEQFF. The CDR3 coding sequence is TGTGCCAGCAGCACGCACGGGACAGGGGGTTATAATAGCTCCTACAATGAGCAGTTCTTC. The rearrangement links TRBV3-1 (or the pseudogene TRBV3-2) to TRBJ2-1, with 11 bases matching TRBD1. The J segment lost 0 bases and the V segment lost 5 bases, leaving 15 bases of the junction unmatched. This CDR3 contains 20 residues. From germline, CDR1 is LGHDT and CDR2 YNNKEL (reference sequence).